Listed below are T cell receptor beta chains from one sample, sequenced in a study of long-term antiretroviral therapy in people with HIV. TCRdb keeps only in-frame clones here, not all; method: immunoSEQ multiplex PCR. The data show around 12,000 clones, with around 80% seen just once and roughly 13% held by the top ten. Sequenced here: unsorted PBMCs, sampled 1.2 years after starting antiretroviral therapy. These receptors came from a man in his forties with HIV. The CDR3 runs from the conserved cysteine through the conserved F or W. The size entry is marked missing in some rows and otherwise reads once, few, many or a size class.

clone size: NA; J gene: TRBJ2-7; V gene: TRBV5-1; CDR3 protein: CASSPDLGTGIYEQYF
clone size: NA; J gene: TRBJ2-7; V gene: TRBV19; CDR3 protein: CASSIKGQGYEQYF
clone size: NA; J gene: TRBJ2-3; V gene: TRBV11-2; CDR3 protein: CASSSLTASRDTQYF
clone size: NA; J gene: TRBJ2-1; V gene: TRBV21-1; CDR3 protein: CASRKVRNNEQFF
clone size: NA; J gene: TRBJ1-2; V gene: TRBV19; CDR3 protein: CASSTGTAIANYGYTF
clone size: NA; J gene: TRBJ2-7; V gene: TRBV10-3; CDR3 protein: CAIRTGREQYF
clone size: NA; J gene: TRBJ1-2; V gene: TRBV5-1; CDR3 protein: CASSFTGTGDYGYTF
clone size: NA; J gene: TRBJ1-3; V gene: TRBV28; CDR3 protein: CASSRDRSSQATIYF
clone size: NA; J gene: TRBJ2-7; V gene: TRBV7-9; CDR3 protein: CASSFSGTGRFYEQYF
clone size: NA; J gene: TRBJ1-2; V gene: TRBV15; CDR3 protein: CATSRETRVSYGYTF
clone size: few; J gene: TRBJ1-4; V gene: TRBV9; CDR3 protein: CASSLRDRGTLRHNEKLFF
clone size: few; J gene: TRBJ1-6; V gene: TRBV6-1; CDR3 protein: CASSENLDSPLHF
clone size: NA; J gene: TRBJ1-1; V gene: TRBV27; CDR3 protein: CASRWGGQDTEAFF
clone size: NA; J gene: TRBJ2-1; V gene: TRBV6-6; CDR3 protein: CASSVLAAYNEQFF
clone size: NA; J gene: TRBJ1-1; V gene: TRBV5-4; CDR3 protein: CASSSTQGAGRNTEAFF
clone size: once; J gene: TRBJ2-3; V gene: TRBV2; CDR3 protein: CASSELASTDTQYF
clone size: NA; J gene: TRBJ2-3; V gene: TRBV5-8; CDR3 protein: CASSLLNTQYF
clone size: NA; J gene: TRBJ2-7; V gene: TRBV6-5; CDR3 protein: CASSYETGTASYEQYF
clone size: NA; J gene: TRBJ2-3; V gene: TRBV9; CDR3 protein: CASSGAGARTDTQYF
clone size: NA; J gene: TRBJ1-3; V gene: TRBV11-1; CDR3 protein: CASSFHSGLSNIAGNTIYF
clone size: NA; J gene: TRBJ2-7; V gene: TRBV4-3; CDR3 protein: CASSRDRGTYEQYF
clone size: NA; J gene: TRBJ2-3; V gene: TRBV29-1; CDR3 protein: CSVDGVADTQYF
clone size: NA; J gene: TRBJ2-7; V gene: TRBV6-1; CDR3 protein: CASSESTDSYEQYF
clone size: NA; J gene: TRBJ2-7; V gene: TRBV25-1; CDR3 protein: CASSLGYEQYF
clone size: NA; J gene: TRBJ1-1; V gene: TRBV7-2; CDR3 protein: CASSFRNQGTEAFF
clone size: NA; J gene: TRBJ2-1; V gene: TRBV4-2; CDR3 protein: CASSQGPRGGAYNEQFF
clone size: NA; J gene: TRBJ1-1; V gene: TRBV5-1; CDR3 protein: CASSQDKNTEAFF
clone size: NA; J gene: TRBJ2-7; V gene: TRBV19; CDR3 protein: CASSMADPGDYEQYF
clone size: NA; J gene: TRBJ2-1; V gene: TRBV10-3; CDR3 protein: CAISVGNDEQFF
clone size: NA; J gene: TRBJ2-3; V gene: TRBV27; CDR3 protein: CASSSPSTPSTDTQYF
clone size: NA; J gene: TRBJ1-6; V gene: TRBV2; CDR3 protein: CASSEGTGVNSPLHF
clone size: NA; J gene: TRBJ2-1; V gene: TRBV27; CDR3 protein: CASSLDWRVAYNEQFF
clone size: NA; J gene: TRBJ2-7; V gene: TRBV6-5; CDR3 protein: CASSTSGADYYEQYF
clone size: few; J gene: TRBJ2-2; V gene: TRBV5-4; CDR3 protein: CASSRTRTSGGARATGELFF
clone size: few; J gene: TRBJ1-5; V gene: TRBV19; CDR3 protein: CASSKEGFNQPQHF
clone size: NA; J gene: TRBJ2-2; V gene: TRBV7-9; CDR3 protein: CASSLNPTGELFF
clone size: NA; J gene: TRBJ2-5; V gene: TRBV18; CDR3 protein: CASSPGGWETQYF
clone size: NA; J gene: TRBJ2-7; V gene: TRBV5-1; CDR3 protein: CASSLDGRDRSYEQYF
clone size: NA; J gene: TRBJ2-7; V gene: TRBV6-6; CDR3 protein: CASGPPPQYF
clone size: NA; J gene: TRBJ2-1; V gene: TRBV4-2; CDR3 protein: CASGGGGSSYNEQFF